The 10 T cell receptor beta chains listed next were all sequenced from one sample in a study of T cell clonality in common variable immunodeficiency. Sequencing was performed with immunoSEQ multiplex PCR; in TCRdb, only in-frame clones are kept and a portion is missing. Found here are more than 35,000 clones, no singletons; the ten largest cover approximately 6%. These receptors have no identified antigens. Whole-study findings and limits: Common variable immunodeficiency TCR beta sequences reportedly had fewer deletions and N-nucleotide insertions.

The sequenced material came from peripheral blood mononuclear cells. The receptors originated from a human donor with common variable immunodeficiency.

This clone was observed many times. The CDR3 goes on 3 residues after the read ends, and that part is filled in from the germline J gene. This sequence joins TRBV14 and TRBJ1-6, with D possibly matching TRBD1 (5 bases). V shed 4 bases and J shed 10 bases, with 14 bases lying between them. The CDR3 spans 14 residues. Germline CDR1 reads SGHDN; CDR2 reads FVKESK. CDR3 bases read: TGTGCCAGCAGCCGCCGCGGGGGAGGGTCACCC. Its protein is CASSRRGGGSP. The full CDR3 protein is CASSRRGGGSPLHF. The full variable domain, completed using reference TRBV14 and TRBJ1-6, is EAGVTQFPSHSVIEKGQTVTLRCDPISGHDNLYWYRRVMGKEIKFLLHFVKESKQDESGMPNNRFLAERTGGTYSTLKVQPAELEDSGVYFCASSRRGGGSPLHFGNGTRLTVT.

Details on this clone: Compared with germline, one end of the junction differs, possibly owing to a read error. From the germline J gene comes the end of the CDR3, since the read stops 3 residues before it. The chain links TRBV7-9 to TRBJ2-7, with D maybe TRBD1 (5 bases). In germline, CDR1 is SEHNR, CDR2 FQNEAQ (reference sequence). CDR3 length: 12 residues. The part of the CDR3 DNA that was read is TGTTCCAGCAGCTTAACAGGATACGAG. It encodes CSSSLTGYE. The entire CDR3 reads CSSSLTGYEQYF.

Note on this clone: The CDR3 is cut off 3 residues early in the read; its end comes from the germline J gene. The sample has other DNA sequences that encode this CDR3 too. The chain has TRBV30 and TRBJ2-7; D is possibly TRBD1 (6 bases). Trimming removed 0 bases from V and 1 base from J, with 7 bases in between. Germline V CDR1 and CDR2: GTSNPN, SVGIG (reference sequence). The CDR3 runs 13 residues. This chain's CDR3 is CAWSVQGSYEQYF. Partial CDR3 DNA: TGTGCCTGGAGTGTACAGGGATCCTACGAG.

Ten or more counts support this clone. The read halts 3 residues ahead of the CDR3 end, with the missing end drawn from the germline J gene. V usage is TRBV5-4 and J usage is TRBJ1-4; D unclear. CDR3 length: 15 residues. Per germline, CDR1 SGHNT and CDR2 YYREEE (reference sequence). The germline V and J ends were trimmed by 3 bases and 6 bases, with 15 bases remaining between them. The sequenced part of the CDR3 DNA is TGTGCCAGCAGCTACGATCGGGGTTTATATGAAAAA. Residues: CASSYDRGLYEK. In full, the CDR3 is CASSYDRGLYEKLFF. The full variable domain, in which reference TRBV5-4 and TRBJ1-4 provide the parts outside the CDR3, is ETGVTQSPTHLIKTRGQQVTLRCSSQSGHNTVSWYQQALGQGPQFIFQYYREEENGRGNFPPRFSGLQFPNYSSELNVNALELDDSALYLCASSYDRGLYEKLFFGSGTQLSVL.

This clone showed up many times. Partial CDR3 DNA: TGCAGTGCTAGCCGGGCGGGGGGCTACAATGAG. It encodes CSASRAGGYNE. In full, the CDR3 reads CSASRAGGYNEQFF. The V and J genes are TRBV20-1 and TRBJ2-1; the match to TRBD2 covers 8 bases. The CDR3 extends 3 residues past the end of the read, so its final part is completed from the germline J gene. Germline CDR1 is DFQATT and CDR2 is SNEGSKA (reference sequence). J was trimmed by 3 bases and V by 3 bases; bases with no gene match: 4. This CDR3 is 14 amino acids long.

Points on this clone: The missing CDR3 end, 3 residues past where the read stops, is filled in from the germline J gene. This chain connects TRBV5-1 to TRBJ2-5, with D tentatively TRBD1 (6 bases). This CDR3 has 16 residues. CDR1 and CDR2 from the germline V gene are SGHRS and YFSETQ. The V end was cut by 0 bases, the J end by 2 bases, with 14 bases between. The CDR3 bases that were read are TGCGCCAGCAGCTTGGGCCCCGGGACATCTCAAGAGACC. Protein sequence: CASSLGPGTSQET. The complete CDR3 sequence is CASSLGPGTSQETQYF.

This clone was seen at least ten times. The observed sequence ends 3 residues before the CDR3 terminus, with the missing tail filled in from the germline J gene. This rearrangement joins TRBV6-4 to TRBJ2-3, with D possibly matching TRBD1 (6 bases). The CDR3 spans 19 residues. V gave up 0 bases and J gave up 0 bases, with 19 bases separating them. Germline V gene sequence: CDR1 MRHNA, CDR2 SNTAGT. Incomplete CDR3 DNA: TGTGCCAGCAGTGACTCGGGCTCTAACGGGACATTTAGCACAGATACG. This gives the protein CASSDSGSNGTFSTDT. The CDR3, in full, reads CASSDSGSNGTFSTDTQYF.

This clone was observed many times. The read is 3 residues too short to cover the CDR3 end, so that end is filled in from the germline J gene. The genes are TRBV7-2 and TRBJ1-4; D is uncertain. Germline CDR1 is SGHTA and CDR2 is FQGNSA. The ends were cut back, 3 bases at V and 8 bases at J, with 10 bases in the middle. CDR3 length: 13 residues. The CDR3 DNA, read in part, is TGTGCCAGCAGCTTCCGGGTCAAGGAAAAA. Translated: CASSFRVKEK. The entire CDR3 reads CASSFRVKEKLFF.

This clone occurred a few times. The sequence runs out 3 residues before the end of the CDR3; the remainder is reconstructed from the germline J gene. The chain is built from TRBV13 and TRBJ1-1, with D uncertain. The CDR3 loop spans 12 amino acids. Germline assignment: CDR1 PRHDT and CDR2 FYEKMQ (reference sequence). CDR3 sequence: CASRVERARAFF. The CDR3 DNA, read in part, is TGTGCCAGCCGTGTTGAAAGGGCGAGG.

The table lists this clone with many counts. The CDR3 end falls 3 residues outside the read, so it is completed with the germline J gene. This chain uses TRBV20-1 with TRBJ2-1; tentative D call: TRBD1 (6 bases). The V and J ends lost 4 bases and 6 bases respectively, with 10 bases between them. This CDR3 region has 12 residues. Germline V gene sequence: CDR1 DFQATT, CDR2 SNEGSKA (reference sequence). CDR3 protein: CSATDRSNEQFF. The DNA read from the CDR3 is TGCAGTGCTACGGACAGAAGCAATGAG.